What follows is one TCR beta chain and its context. The antigen remains unidentified. The data are from a study of beta chain features in type 1 diabetes. The isolated RNA, all of it, was reverse transcribed, so expressed TCRB transcripts were what got sequenced. Only in-frame clones appear in the TCRdb table, and some are missing; sequencing was by immunoSEQ multiplex PCR. This sample has around 430,000 clones, with 30% found just once. The CDR3 has 15 residues. Trimming shortened V by 0 bases and J by 0 bases, and 9 bases separated the two germline ends. Study findings and constraints: All four CD4+ subsets from Type 1 diabetes patients carried moderately but significantly shorter TCRB CDR3s.

The TCR comes from a man in his late teens or twenties in good health. The sequenced sample was naive CD4+ T cells from blood. The chain has TRBV23-1 and TRBJ2-7; D not certain. TRBV23-1 is an ORF, and what it does is uncertain. DNA of the CDR3: TGCGCCAGCAGTCAATCGCTCAGTCGCTCCTACGAGCAGTACTTC. Amino acids: CASSQSLSRSYEQYF.